A selection of T cell receptor beta chains follows, all from one sample in a study of shared clonotypes between healthy human individuals. Measured with immunoSEQ multiplex PCR; TCRdb has only the in-frame clones, and not every one. The sample shows a few million clones, roughly nine tenths of them seen only once. The sample consisted of naive CD4+ T cells sorted from blood. These receptors were taken from a man aged 18 to 29 in good health. Both conserved end residues are part of each CDR3. The D gene is left open where the match is weak. A clone size is listed for some rows: how often the clone was seen (once, few, many), or a class if it is expanded.

cdr3_nt cdr3_aa d_call cdr3_length j_call v_call clone_size
TGTGCCAGCAGCTTTACCCGCACGCGCCGGACTGAAGCTTTCTTT CASSFTRTRRTEAFF NA 15 TRBJ1-1 TRBV7-9 few
TGTGCCAGCAGCTTAGACGTCGGGGGGCCCGCCACAGATACGCAGTATTTT CASSLDVGGPATDTQYF NA 17 TRBJ2-3 TRBV7-2 NA
TGTGCCAGCAGTTTCCAAGGGGACAGTGTCTATGGCTACACCTTC CASSFQGDSVYGYTF TRBD1 15 TRBJ1-2 TRBV6-5 NA
TGTGCCAGCAGTTACTCGGGCGGGAGGACCTACGAGCAGTACTTC CASSYSGGRTYEQYF TRBD2 15 TRBJ2-7 TRBV6-8 NA
TGTGCCAGCAGCCCAAGGGGACAGTCTGGAAACACCATATATTTT CASSPRGQSGNTIYF TRBD1 15 TRBJ1-3 TRBV7-8 NA
TGTGCCAGCTCACCAAGTCCATGGAGCTCCTACGAGCAGTACTTC CASSPSPWSSYEQYF NA 15 TRBJ2-7 TRBV18 NA
TGTGCCAGCAGCCAAGATGCGGGGGAGCAGTACTTC CASSQDAGEQYF NA 12 TRBJ2-7 TRBV14 NA
TGTGCCTGGAGTGTCGGAGGGAGGGGTGCAGATACGCAGTATTTT CAWSVGGRGADTQYF TRBD2 15 TRBJ2-3 TRBV30 NA
TGCAGCGTTGAGAAGGGACAGGCCACTGAAGCTTTCTTT CSVEKGQATEAFF TRBD1 13 TRBJ1-1 TRBV29-1 NA
TGTGCCAGCTCACCCACCGACAGGGGATCTTTTGAGGCCAAAAACATTCAGTACTTC CASSPTDRGSFEAKNIQYF TRBD1 19 TRBJ2-4 TRBV18 NA
TGCGCCAGCAGCTTGTCCCCGACAGGGACGAACACTGAAGCTTTCTTT CASSLSPTGTNTEAFF TRBD1 16 TRBJ1-1 TRBV5-1 NA
TGTGCCAGCAGCTTCATCGACGAGCAGTACTTC CASSFIDEQYF NA 11 TRBJ2-7 TRBV7-9 NA
TGTGCCAGCAGTTACGCTAGCGGGACGTACGAGCAGTACTTC CASSYASGTYEQYF TRBD2 14 TRBJ2-7 TRBV6-5 NA
TGCAGCGTCCTTCTGGGGGATACGCAGTATTTT CSVLLGDTQYF NA 11 TRBJ2-3 TRBV29-1 NA
TGTGCCTGGAAGGGACTAGCGGGAATCAGTGAGCAGTTCTTC CAWKGLAGISEQFF TRBD2 14 TRBJ2-1 TRBV30 NA
TGTGCCAGCAGCCCGCTCATTAGCGGGCATTCCTACGAGCAGTACTTC CASSPLISGHSYEQYF TRBD2 16 TRBJ2-7 TRBV9 NA
TGTGCCAGCAGCGGGGAGTTATTTGGGGGCTACAATGAGCAGTTCTTC CASSGELFGGYNEQFF NA 16 TRBJ2-1 TRBV11-2 NA
TGTGCCAGCAGCCAGATGCGGACAGGGGGCGCGGGTGGCTACACCTTC CASSQMRTGGAGGYTF TRBD1 16 TRBJ1-2 TRBV4-2 NA
TGTGCCAGCAGCAGACAGGGGGATAATTCACCCCTCCACTTT CASSRQGDNSPLHF TRBD1 14 TRBJ1-6 TRBV9 NA
TGTGCCAGCAGCTTAGAAGGCCAGGGGGCTTATGGCTACACCTTC CASSLEGQGAYGYTF TRBD1 15 TRBJ1-2 TRBV7-8 NA
TGTGCCAGCAGCTTAGGAGTATCAGATACGCAGTATTTT CASSLGVSDTQYF NA 13 TRBJ2-3 TRBV7-9 NA
TGCGCCAGCAGCCAGGACGCTGGTGGGACCCCCTACGAGCAGTACTTC CASSQDAGGTPYEQYF NA 16 TRBJ2-7 TRBV4-1 NA
TGTGCCAGCAGTTACGGGTGGAACACTGAAGCTTTCTTT CASSYGWNTEAFF NA 13 TRBJ1-1 TRBV6-5 NA
TGTGCCAGTAGTATCGGGACAGGACTCTACAATGAGCAGTTCTTC CASSIGTGLYNEQFF TRBD1 15 TRBJ2-1 TRBV19 NA
TGTGCCAGCAGCTTAGTCAGGGGGAGGACAGATACGCAGTATTTT CASSLVRGRTDTQYF NA 15 TRBJ2-3 TRBV7-8 NA
TGTGCCAGCTCAGATTCGTCGGCAGATACGCAGTATTTT CASSDSSADTQYF NA 13 TRBJ2-3 TRBV18 once
TGTGCCAGTAGAGGAACAGGGGGCGATAATTCACCCCTCCACTTT CASRGTGGDNSPLHF TRBD1 15 TRBJ1-6 TRBV19 NA
TGTGCCAGCAGACCAACCGACAGGGAAAATTCACCCCTCCACTTT CASRPTDRENSPLHF TRBD1 15 TRBJ1-6 TRBV6-6 NA
TGTGCCAGCAGCTCTGCCCGGGACAGCCTTAATGAAAAACTGTTTTTT CASSSARDSLNEKLFF TRBD1 16 TRBJ1-4 TRBV5-4 once
TGTGCCAGCAGCTTGCCCAGACAGGGAGAGAACACTGAAGCTTTCTTT CASSLPRQGENTEAFF TRBD1 16 TRBJ1-1 TRBV5-6 NA
TGTGCCAGCAGCCAAGTAGCGACCATATATTTT CASSQVATIYF NA 11 TRBJ1-3 TRBV14 NA
TGTGCAAGTCGCTTAGGAGGGGGCGAAGCTTTCTTT CASRLGGGEAFF NA 12 TRBJ1-1 TRBV12-2 once
TGCGCCAGCAGCCTGGGACAGGGACAGGGTCTGAACACTGAAGCTTTCTTT CASSLGQGQGLNTEAFF TRBD1 17 TRBJ1-1 TRBV4-3 NA
TGCGCCAGCAGCAGCGCGGGTAGAAACTCCTACGAGCAGTACTTC CASSSAGRNSYEQYF NA 15 TRBJ2-7 TRBV4-1 NA
TGTGCCAGCAGTTACCTACGGGACGGGAACACTGAAGCTTTCTTT CASSYLRDGNTEAFF NA 15 TRBJ1-1 TRBV6-5 NA
TGTGCCAGCAGTGACGGGAGGGCCGTGGGGGTCACAGATACGCAGTATTTT CASSDGRAVGVTDTQYF TRBD2 17 TRBJ2-3 TRBV2 NA
TGTGCCAGCAGTGTCGACAGGGAAAAATATTTT CASSVDREKYF TRBD1 11 TRBJ2-3 TRBV2 NA
TGTGCTAGTGGTTTCGGACCTCCGAACACCGGGGAGCTGTTTTTT CASGFGPPNTGELFF NA 15 TRBJ2-2 TRBV12-5 NA
TGTGCCAGCTCCTTACGGACCGACGAGCAGTACTTC CASSLRTDEQYF NA 12 TRBJ2-7 TRBV18 NA
TGTGCCAGCAGTGAATACAGAGGTCACTATAATTCACCCCTCCACTTT CASSEYRGHYNSPLHF NA 16 TRBJ1-6 TRBV25-1 NA
TGTGCCAGCAGTCCAGGGCCGGCGGGCAATCAGCCCCAGCATTTT CASSPGPAGNQPQHF NA 15 TRBJ1-5 TRBV2 NA
TGTGCCAGCAGCAAAGCGCGGGGGGGGAACACCGGGGAGCTGTTTTTT CASSKARGGNTGELFF NA 16 TRBJ2-2 TRBV21-1 NA
TGTGCCAGCAGTTCTGACAGCTATGGCTACACCTTC CASSSDSYGYTF NA 12 TRBJ1-2 TRBV2 NA
TGCGATAAAAGGGAGGCCGGGGAGCTGTTTTTT CDKREAGELFF NA 11 TRBJ2-2 TRBV6-5 NA